This T cell receptor (beta chain) comes out of a study of T cell responses to AZD1222 COVID-19 vaccine. Study-level findings and limits: White British ancestry dominated among donors, who included more females, and clonal diversity was possibly underestimated.

Turning to this clone: The antigen is unknown.

The protocol was immunoSEQ multiplex PCR, while the TCRdb copy is restricted to in-frame clones and leaves out a portion. The sample has 100,000 to 150,000 clones, roughly 90% seen once. Germline V gene data show CDR1 as SGHDN and CDR2 as FVKESK. Trimming removed 4 bases from V and 5 bases from J, with 17 bases in between. The CDR3 sequence is 15 residues long. The chain is built from TRBV14 and TRBJ1-2; perhaps TRBD1 as D (6 bases). The sequences come from peripheral blood, collected on day 0 of AZD1222 vaccination. The source of this sequence is an adult in good health. The chain's CDR3 is CASSPTAGAEYGYTF. The CDR3 DNA reads TGTGCCAGCAGCCCAACCGCGGGGGCAGAATATGGCTACACCTTC.